The 4 T cell receptor beta chains below come from one sample, sequenced in a study of blood T cell repertoires in COVID-19. Sequenced by immunoSEQ multiplex PCR; TCRdb stores in-frame clones only, minus some. The sample holds some 410,000 clones, around 87% seen once. Sequenced: PBMCs or T cells enriched from blood (not recorded which). The origin of the receptors is a woman in her 30s with acute COVID-19.

The CDR3 here is CASSPWTGIPAVSTEAFF. The CDR3 region has the DNA TGTGCCAGCAGTCCCTGGACAGGGATCCCTGCGGTGAGCACTGAAGCTTTCTTT. V usage is TRBV25-1 and J usage is TRBJ1-1; the match to TRBD1 covers 8 bases. This CDR3 has 18 amino acids. V lost 5 bases and J lost 4; bases outside the gene matches: 18. Germline V gene lookup returns CDR1 MGHDK and CDR2 SYGVNS.

The count of this clone is one. The V and J genes are TRBV15 and TRBJ2-3; no firm D call. The CDR3 covers 13 residues. Trimming cost V 8 bases and J 5 bases, with 14 bases left between them. The germline V gene has CDR1 LNHNV and CDR2 YYDKDF (reference sequence). CDR3 coding DNA: TGTGCCACCGGCGCGCGGCGCGAAGATACGCAGTATTTT. This gives the protein CATGARREDTQYF.

This clone came up a few times. The chain combines TRBV5-8 with TRBJ2-2; 9 nucleotides match TRBD1. The trim removed 1 base at V and 4 bases at J, leaving 2 bases unmatched. The germline CDR1 and CDR2 sequences are SGHTS and YDEGEE. CDR3 size: 15 residues. The CDR3 DNA reads TGTGCCAGCAGCTTGACAGGGGGCGGCACCGGGGAGCTGTTTTTT. This translates into CASSLTGGGTGELFF.

The J gene is TRBJ2-7, the V gene TRBV7-2; 10 bases fit TRBD1. CDR1 and CDR2 from the germline V gene are SGHTA and FQGNSA. The CDR3 sequence is 15 residues long. V was pared by 3 bases and J by 6 bases, with 8 bases of the junction left unmatched. CDR3: CASSFTSGTGAEQYF. The CDR3 DNA follows: TGTGCCAGCAGCTTCACCTCCGGGACAGGGGCCGAGCAGTACTTC.